This TCR beta chain was recovered during a study of memory CD4+ T cells and cytomegalovirus serostatus. The CDR3 totals 16 residues. Trimming took 4 bases from V and 9 from J; bases not matched to a gene: 15. Germline V gives CDR1 SGHNT, CDR2 YYREEE (reference sequence). Some clones are missing from TCRdb's copy, which holds only in-frame ones; the method was immunoSEQ multiplex PCR. The sample contains tens of thousands of clones, roughly three quarters of which appear only once. General study findings and limits: Repertoires predicted CMV serostatus with median bootstrapped AUC of about 0.95.

A few counts support this clone. Antigen specificity is unknown. The sort gate was single viable CD3+CD4+CD8-CD45RO+ cells for memory CD4+ T cells. Sequenced material: memory CD4+ T cells from blood. The sequence was collected from an adult in good health and CMV-seronegative. The chain uses TRBV5-4 and TRBJ2-1; 8 bases agree with TRBD2. This CDR3 reads CASSPGRVAGKFEQFF. For the CDR3, the DNA is TGTGCCAGCAGCCCCGGAAGGGTAGCGGGAAAGTTTGAGCAGTTCTTC.